What follows are 5 T cell receptor beta chains derived from one specimen sequenced in a study of shared clonotypes between healthy human individuals (dated by TCRdb to between 2020 and 2021). The library was obtained by the immunoSEQ multiplex PCR assay. Sourced from immuneACCESS, this table was stored by TCRdb with only in-frame sequences that have V and J called. A share of the clones is absent; for the studies checked, an unresolved V gene accounts for under half, and the remainder has no known explanation. This sample gives 2 million to 2.5 million clones in total; 90% to 96% of them show up just once. The ten largest make up roughly 0.13% of the sample. The sample taken for sequencing was naive CD4+ T cells sorted from blood. The cell subset or site tag for this specimen amounts to: CD45RA+ positively selected. These receptors were taken from a man between 18 and 29 years old in good health.

The rearrangement uses TRBV20-1 and TRBJ1-1; D unresolved. CDR3 length: 11 amino acids. CDR1 is DFQATT and CDR2 is SNEGSKA in the germline V gene (reference sequence). Trimming took off 4 bases at V and 4 bases at J, with 7 bases between the two ends. The CDR3 protein is CSAIRITEAFF. The CDR3 nucleotides are TGCAGTGCTATTCGGATCACTGAAGCTTTCTTT.

To note about this clone: The sample carries other DNA sequences with the same CDR3. The CDR3 sequence: CASSEQGTGELFF. DNA of the CDR3: TGTGCCAGCAGTGAACAGGGAACCGGGGAGCTGTTTTTT. This chain connects TRBV6-1 to TRBJ2-2, with a tentative D call TRBD1 (5 bases). Germline values: CDR1 MNHNS, CDR2 SASEGT. V lost 2 bases to trimming and J lost 5 bases, with 6 bases between them. The CDR3 is made up of 13 amino acids.

Concerning this clone itself: Within the sample, other DNA sequences also encode this same CDR3. The chain recombines TRBV5-1 with TRBJ2-7, with unresolved D. Trimming took off 5 bases at V and 3 bases at J, with 6 bases between the two ends. The CDR3 is 11 amino acids. Germline CDR1 SGHRS, CDR2 YFSETQ. The CDR3 region has the DNA TGCGCCAGCAGTTCTGACTACGAGCAGTACTTC. Its translation is CASSSDYEQYF.

The J gene is TRBJ1-1, the V gene TRBV18; 9 bases line up with TRBD1. This CDR3 is built from 14 residues. Per the germline V gene, CDR1 is KGHSH and CDR2 is LQKENI. The V and J ends lost 5 bases and 4 bases, in that order; junction bases with no gene match: 5. The CDR3 sequence: CASSATGGSTEAFF. Written as DNA, the CDR3 is TGTGCCAGCTCAGCTACAGGGGGCAGCACTGAAGCTTTCTTT.

This clone was seen a single time. At one of its ends the junction is not consistent with the germline gene, which may arise from a read error. V usage is TRBV11-3 and J usage is TRBJ2-4, with 7 bases lining up with TRBD2. Germline CDR1 reads SGHNT; CDR2 reads YENEEA. The CDR3 loop spans 14 amino acids. The CDR3 DNA is TGTGCCAGCAGCGCGGGGGAGCCCAAAGACATTCAGTACTTC. It yields the protein CASSAGEPKDIQYF.